The rows below give T cell receptor beta chains drawn from one sample of a study of OX40 agonist ivuxolimab in advanced cancers. Libraries were prepared by immunoSEQ multiplex PCR; TCRdb keeps only in-frame clonotypes and omits some of them. Among about 50,000 clones, around nine tenths were seen once, and the ten largest hold 5.5% to 7.5%. Sequencing was performed on CD4+ or CD8+ T cells sorted from blood, taken in a trial of the OX40 agonist ivuxolimab. Every receptor here comes from an adult with an advanced solid tumor such as melanoma, head and neck, liver or kidney cancer. The CDR3 runs from the conserved cysteine through the conserved F or W. A D gene is named only where the DNA matches it firmly. Rows give clone size only sometimes, using once, few, many, or a class for an expanded clone.

CDR3aa: CASSLERPEKLFF
CDR3nt: TGTGCCAGCAGCTTGGAACGTCCTGAAAAACTGTTTTTT
d_gene: NA
j_gene: TRBJ1-4
v_gene: TRBV7-9
abundance: once

CDR3aa: CASTPSGGPGETQYF
CDR3nt: TGTGCCAGTACGCCTAGCGGGGGCCCGGGGGAGACCCAGTACTTC
d_gene: TRBD2
j_gene: TRBJ2-5
v_gene: TRBV19
abundance: NA

CDR3aa: CASSLVRETQYF
CDR3nt: TGTGCCAGCAGCTTAGTTCGGGAGACCCAGTACTTC
d_gene: NA
j_gene: TRBJ2-5
v_gene: TRBV7-8
abundance: NA

CDR3aa: CASSLVPGTGSEKLFF
CDR3nt: TGTGCCAGCAGCTTAGTTCCCGGGACAGGGAGTGAAAAACTGTTTTTT
d_gene: TRBD1
j_gene: TRBJ1-4
v_gene: TRBV7-9
abundance: NA

CDR3aa: CASLDSTMNYGYTF
CDR3nt: TGTGCCAGCCTCGACAGTACCATGAACTATGGCTACACCTTC
d_gene: NA
j_gene: TRBJ1-2
v_gene: TRBV28
abundance: NA

CDR3aa: CASWTPGQGEHGYTF
CDR3nt: TGTGCCAGCTGGACCCCGGGACAGGGGGAACATGGCTACACCTTC
d_gene: TRBD1
j_gene: TRBJ1-2
v_gene: TRBV18
abundance: NA

CDR3aa: CASSLLWNTEAFF
CDR3nt: TGTGCCAGCAGCTTATTGTGGAACACTGAAGCTTTCTTT
d_gene: NA
j_gene: TRBJ1-1
v_gene: TRBV11-2
abundance: NA

CDR3aa: CASSARQYSNQPQHF
CDR3nt: TGTGCCAGCAGTGCTCGACAGTATAGCAATCAGCCCCAGCATTTT
d_gene: NA
j_gene: TRBJ1-5
v_gene: TRBV6-1
abundance: NA

CDR3aa: CASSTGMGQPQHF
CDR3nt: TGTGCCAGCAGTACAGGGATGGGTCAGCCCCAGCATTTT
d_gene: NA
j_gene: TRBJ1-5
v_gene: TRBV28
abundance: NA

CDR3aa: CASSATSGPYNEQFF
CDR3nt: TGTGCCAGCAGCGCCACTAGCGGGCCCTACAATGAGCAGTTCTTC
d_gene: TRBD2
j_gene: TRBJ2-1
v_gene: TRBV11-3
abundance: NA

CDR3aa: CASSQLGQGAWGYTF
CDR3nt: TGTGCCAGCAGCCAACTCGGACAGGGTGCCTGGGGCTACACCTTC
d_gene: TRBD1
j_gene: TRBJ1-2
v_gene: TRBV14
abundance: NA

CDR3aa: CASSIWGGVGAKNIQYF
CDR3nt: TGTGCCAGTAGTATATGGGGCGGAGTGGGGGCCAAAAACATTCAGTACTTC
d_gene: NA
j_gene: TRBJ2-4
v_gene: TRBV19
abundance: NA

CDR3aa: CASSLDGGFGNEQFF
CDR3nt: TGTGCCAGCAGCTTAGACGGGGGGTTCGGCAATGAGCAGTTCTTC
d_gene: TRBD2
j_gene: TRBJ2-1
v_gene: TRBV7-8
abundance: NA

CDR3aa: CASSTGLLNEQFF
CDR3nt: TGTGCCAGTAGTACGGGACTGTTGAATGAGCAGTTCTTC
d_gene: NA
j_gene: TRBJ2-1
v_gene: TRBV19
abundance: NA

CDR3aa: CASSSLEQGGNEKLFF
CDR3nt: TGTGCCAGCAGTTCACTAGAACAGGGCGGGAATGAAAAACTGTTTTTT
d_gene: NA
j_gene: TRBJ1-4
v_gene: TRBV27
abundance: NA

CDR3aa: CASSSGTDYTEAFF
CDR3nt: TGTGCCAGCAGCTCCGGGACAGACTACACTGAAGCTTTCTTT
d_gene: TRBD1
j_gene: TRBJ1-1
v_gene: TRBV7-8
abundance: NA

CDR3aa: CAWSPTGTEAFF
CDR3nt: TGTGCCTGGAGCCCAACCGGGACTGAAGCTTTCTTT
d_gene: NA
j_gene: TRBJ1-1
v_gene: TRBV30
abundance: NA

CDR3aa: CASSLDREGETQYF
CDR3nt: TGTGCCAGCAGCTTGGACAGGGAAGGAGAGACCCAGTACTTC
d_gene: TRBD1
j_gene: TRBJ2-5
v_gene: TRBV7-9
abundance: NA

CDR3aa: CASSSPANTGELFF
CDR3nt: TGTGCCAGTAGCAGTCCCGCGAACACCGGGGAGCTGTTTTTT
d_gene: NA
j_gene: TRBJ2-2
v_gene: TRBV19
abundance: few

CDR3aa: CASGLMGEQYF
CDR3nt: TGTGCCTCAGGGCTGATGGGCGAGCAGTACTTC
d_gene: NA
j_gene: TRBJ2-7
v_gene: TRBV10-3
abundance: NA

CDR3aa: CASRAQGGTEAFF
CDR3nt: TGCGCCAGCCGGGCACAGGGGGGAACTGAAGCTTTCTTT
d_gene: TRBD1
j_gene: TRBJ1-1
v_gene: TRBV10-2
abundance: NA

CDR3aa: CASSFPPERYPAGAQYF
CDR3nt: TGTGCCAGCAGCTTTCCCCCGGAGCGGTATCCCGCCGGGGCCCAGTACTTC
d_gene: NA
j_gene: TRBJ2-5
v_gene: TRBV7-8
abundance: NA

CDR3aa: CASSAGTSAGEQFF
CDR3nt: TGTGCCAGCAGCGCCGGGACTAGCGCTGGTGAGCAGTTCTTC
d_gene: TRBD2
j_gene: TRBJ2-1
v_gene: TRBV9
abundance: NA

CDR3aa: CASSLRGTSGTDTQYF
CDR3nt: TGTGCCAGCAGCTTAAGGGGGACTAGCGGTACAGATACGCAGTATTTT
d_gene: TRBD2
j_gene: TRBJ2-3
v_gene: TRBV7-6
abundance: NA

CDR3aa: CASSQERDRGQKLFF
CDR3nt: TGCGCCAGCAGCCAAGAAAGGGACAGGGGGCAGAAACTGTTTTTT
d_gene: TRBD1
j_gene: TRBJ1-4
v_gene: TRBV4-1
abundance: NA

CDR3aa: CASSPGQNTEAFF
CDR3nt: TGTGCCAGTAGTCCAGGCCAAAACACTGAAGCTTTCTTT
d_gene: NA
j_gene: TRBJ1-1
v_gene: TRBV19
abundance: NA

CDR3aa: CASSSQGLYGYTF
CDR3nt: TGTGCCAGCAGTTCACAGGGTCTCTATGGCTACACCTTC
d_gene: NA
j_gene: TRBJ1-2
v_gene: TRBV6-6
abundance: NA

CDR3aa: CASSSGESEQFF
CDR3nt: TGTGCCAGCAGCAGCGGGGAATCTGAGCAGTTCTTC
d_gene: TRBD2
j_gene: TRBJ2-1
v_gene: TRBV7-9
abundance: NA

CDR3aa: CASSRWTGGTTNEKLFF
CDR3nt: TGTGCCAGCAGCCGTTGGACAGGGGGGACAACTAATGAAAAACTGTTTTTT
d_gene: TRBD1
j_gene: TRBJ1-4
v_gene: TRBV7-2
abundance: NA

CDR3aa: CASSNLQGSSTGELFF
CDR3nt: TGTGCCAGCAGCAACTTACAAGGGTCAAGCACCGGGGAGCTGTTTTTT
d_gene: NA
j_gene: TRBJ2-2
v_gene: TRBV21-1
abundance: NA

CDR3aa: CASSLGSNQPQHF
CDR3nt: TGCGCCAGCAGCTTAGGTAGCAATCAGCCCCAGCATTTT
d_gene: NA
j_gene: TRBJ1-5
v_gene: TRBV5-1
abundance: NA

CDR3aa: CASSLAGSYNEQFF
CDR3nt: TGTGCCAGCAGCCTAGCGGGTTCCTACAATGAGCAGTTCTTC
d_gene: TRBD2
j_gene: TRBJ2-1
v_gene: TRBV27
abundance: NA

CDR3aa: CASSLAGPGGANYGYTF
CDR3nt: TGTGCCAGCAGCTTGGCCGGCCCTGGGGGGGCTAACTATGGCTACACCTTC
d_gene: NA
j_gene: TRBJ1-2
v_gene: TRBV5-6
abundance: NA

CDR3aa: CAWKIEGESAGYTF
CDR3nt: TGTGCCTGGAAAATAGAGGGTGAGTCGGCTGGCTACACCTTC
d_gene: NA
j_gene: TRBJ1-2
v_gene: TRBV30
abundance: medium-sized

CDR3aa: CASSTLGQAEQYF
CDR3nt: TGTGCCAGCAGCACCCTCGGACAGGCCGAGCAGTACTTC
d_gene: TRBD1
j_gene: TRBJ2-7
v_gene: TRBV7-2
abundance: NA

CDR3aa: CASSLVGQGSEAFF
CDR3nt: TGTGCCAGCAGCTTAGTAGGACAGGGGAGTGAAGCTTTCTTT
d_gene: TRBD1
j_gene: TRBJ1-1
v_gene: TRBV7-6
abundance: NA

CDR3aa: CASSLGPPSADTQYF
CDR3nt: TGTGCCAGCAGCTTGGGCCCCCCTAGCGCAGATACGCAGTATTTT
d_gene: NA
j_gene: TRBJ2-3
v_gene: TRBV5-4
abundance: NA

CDR3aa: CASSPGTSDTYEQYF
CDR3nt: TGCGCCAGCAGCCCCGGGACTAGCGATACCTACGAGCAGTACTTC
d_gene: TRBD2
j_gene: TRBJ2-7
v_gene: TRBV4-3
abundance: NA

CDR3aa: CASSFTLAESYNEQFF
CDR3nt: TGTGCCAGCAGCTTTACGCTAGCGGAATCCTACAATGAGCAGTTCTTC
d_gene: TRBD2
j_gene: TRBJ2-1
v_gene: TRBV7-9
abundance: NA

CDR3aa: CASSFTNANYGYTF
CDR3nt: TGTGCCAGCAGCTTTACCAATGCTAACTATGGCTACACCTTC
d_gene: NA
j_gene: TRBJ1-2
v_gene: TRBV5-8
abundance: NA